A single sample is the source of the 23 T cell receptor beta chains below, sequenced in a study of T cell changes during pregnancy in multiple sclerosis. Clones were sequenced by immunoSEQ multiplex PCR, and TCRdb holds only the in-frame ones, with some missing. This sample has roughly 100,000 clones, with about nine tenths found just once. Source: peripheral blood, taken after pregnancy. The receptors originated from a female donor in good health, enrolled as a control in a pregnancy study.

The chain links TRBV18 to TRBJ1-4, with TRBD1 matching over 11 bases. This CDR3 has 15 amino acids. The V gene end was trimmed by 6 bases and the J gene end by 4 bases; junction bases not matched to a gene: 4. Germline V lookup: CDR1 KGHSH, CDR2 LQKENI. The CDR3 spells CASSPDRGRNEKLFF. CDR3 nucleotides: TGTGCCAGCTCTCCGGACAGGGGGCGTAATGAAAAACTGTTTTTT.

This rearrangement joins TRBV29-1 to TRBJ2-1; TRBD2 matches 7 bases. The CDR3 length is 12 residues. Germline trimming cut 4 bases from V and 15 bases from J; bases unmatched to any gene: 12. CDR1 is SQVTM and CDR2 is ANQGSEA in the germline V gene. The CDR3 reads CSVVFAGEIRFF. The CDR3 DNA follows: TGCAGCGTTGTCTTTGCGGGGGAGATTCGGTTCTTC.

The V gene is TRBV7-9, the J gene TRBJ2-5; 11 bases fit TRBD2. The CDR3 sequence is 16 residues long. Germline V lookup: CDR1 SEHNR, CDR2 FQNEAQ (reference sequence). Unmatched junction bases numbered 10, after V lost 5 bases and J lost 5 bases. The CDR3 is CASSQSLAGGGETQYF. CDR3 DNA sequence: TGTGCCAGCAGCCAGTCCCTAGCGGGGGGAGGGGAGACCCAGTACTTC.

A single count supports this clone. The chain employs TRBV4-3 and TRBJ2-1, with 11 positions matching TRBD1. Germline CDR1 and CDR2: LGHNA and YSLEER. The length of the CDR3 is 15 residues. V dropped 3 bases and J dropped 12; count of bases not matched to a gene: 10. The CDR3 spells CASSQTYPGQGGQFF. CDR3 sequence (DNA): TGCGCCAGCAGCCAGACTTATCCGGGACAGGGGGGGCAGTTCTTC.

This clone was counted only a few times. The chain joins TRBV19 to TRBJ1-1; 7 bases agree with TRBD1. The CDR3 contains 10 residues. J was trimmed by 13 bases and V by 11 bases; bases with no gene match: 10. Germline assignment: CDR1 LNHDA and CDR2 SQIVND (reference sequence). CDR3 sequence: CALQGVLGFF. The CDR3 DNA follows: TGTGCCCTGCAGGGGGTTTTAGGTTTCTTT. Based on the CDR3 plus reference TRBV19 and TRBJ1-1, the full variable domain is DGGITQSPKYLFRKEGQNVTLSCEQNLNHDAMYWYRQDPGQGLRLIYYSQIVNDFQKGDIAEGYSVSREKKESFPLTVTSAQKNPTAFYLCALQGVLGFFGQGTRLTVV.

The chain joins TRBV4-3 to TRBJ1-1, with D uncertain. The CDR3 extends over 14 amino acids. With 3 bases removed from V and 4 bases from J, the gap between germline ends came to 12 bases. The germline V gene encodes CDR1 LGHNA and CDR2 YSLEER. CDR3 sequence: CASSQRVRGTEAFF. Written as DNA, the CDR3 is TGCGCCAGCAGCCAGCGGGTCCGGGGCACTGAAGCTTTCTTT.

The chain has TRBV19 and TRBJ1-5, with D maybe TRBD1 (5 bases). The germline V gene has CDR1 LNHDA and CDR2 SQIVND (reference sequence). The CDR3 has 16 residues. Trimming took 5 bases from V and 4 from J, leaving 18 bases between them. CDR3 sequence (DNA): TGTGCCAGTAGTGCGGCATCCGGGGGACCAAATCAGCCCCAGCATTTT. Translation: CASSAASGGPNQPQHF.

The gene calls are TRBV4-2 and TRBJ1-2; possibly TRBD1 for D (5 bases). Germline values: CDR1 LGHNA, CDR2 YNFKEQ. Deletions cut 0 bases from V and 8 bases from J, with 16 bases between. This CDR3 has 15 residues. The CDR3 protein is CASSQEREGVRGYTF. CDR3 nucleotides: TGTGCCAGCAGCCAAGAAAGGGAAGGGGTCCGGGGCTACACCTTC.

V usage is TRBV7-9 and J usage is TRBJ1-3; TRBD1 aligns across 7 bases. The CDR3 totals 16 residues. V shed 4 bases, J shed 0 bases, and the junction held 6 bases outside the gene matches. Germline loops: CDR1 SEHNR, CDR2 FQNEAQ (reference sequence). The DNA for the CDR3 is TGTGCCAGCAGCTCTCAGGGGACAGTCTCTGGAAACACCATATATTTT. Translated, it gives CASSSQGTVSGNTIYF.

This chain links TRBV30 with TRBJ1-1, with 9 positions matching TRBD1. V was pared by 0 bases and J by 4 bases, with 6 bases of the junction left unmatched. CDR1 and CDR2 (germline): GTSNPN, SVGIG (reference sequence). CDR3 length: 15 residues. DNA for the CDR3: TGTGCCTGGAGTGTACGGGACAGGGCGTTCACTGAAGCTTTCTTT. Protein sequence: CAWSVRDRAFTEAFF.

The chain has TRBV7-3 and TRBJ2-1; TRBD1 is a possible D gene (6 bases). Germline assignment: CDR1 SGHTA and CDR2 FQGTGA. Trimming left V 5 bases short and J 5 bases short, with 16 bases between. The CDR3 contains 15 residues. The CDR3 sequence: CASSPGQLINNEQFF. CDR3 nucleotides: TGTGCCAGCAGCCCCGGACAGCTTATAAACAATGAGCAGTTCTTC.

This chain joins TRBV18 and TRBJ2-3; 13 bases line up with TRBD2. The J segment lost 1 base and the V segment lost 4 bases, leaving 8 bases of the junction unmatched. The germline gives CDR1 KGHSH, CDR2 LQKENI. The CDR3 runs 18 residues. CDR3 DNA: TGTGCCAGCTCACGCACTAGCGGGGGGGCGCGGGGCACAGATACGCAGTATTTT. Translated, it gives CASSRTSGGARGTDTQYF.

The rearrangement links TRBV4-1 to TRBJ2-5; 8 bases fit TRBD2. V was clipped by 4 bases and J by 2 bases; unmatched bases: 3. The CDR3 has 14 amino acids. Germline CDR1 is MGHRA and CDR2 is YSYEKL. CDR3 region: CASSPPGGQETQYF. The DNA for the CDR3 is TGCGCCAGCAGCCCCCCGGGGGGGCAAGAGACCCAGTACTTC.

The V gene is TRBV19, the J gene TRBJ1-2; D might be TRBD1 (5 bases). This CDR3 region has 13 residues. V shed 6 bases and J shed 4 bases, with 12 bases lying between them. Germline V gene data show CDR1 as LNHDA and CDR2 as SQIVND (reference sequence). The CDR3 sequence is CASRNLQGYGYTF. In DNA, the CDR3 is TGTGCCAGTAGGAATTTGCAGGGCTATGGCTACACCTTC.

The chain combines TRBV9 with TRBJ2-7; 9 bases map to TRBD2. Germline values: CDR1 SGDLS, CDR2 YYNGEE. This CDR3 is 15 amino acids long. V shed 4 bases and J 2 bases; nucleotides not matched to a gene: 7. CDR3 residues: CASSPLAGATYEQYF. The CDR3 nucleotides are TGTGCCAGCAGCCCCTTAGCGGGGGCTACCTACGAGCAGTACTTC.

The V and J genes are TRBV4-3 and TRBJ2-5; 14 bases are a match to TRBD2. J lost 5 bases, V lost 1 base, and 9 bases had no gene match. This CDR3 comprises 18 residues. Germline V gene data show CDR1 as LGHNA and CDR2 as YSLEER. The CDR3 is CASSQGVPGLAGEETQYF. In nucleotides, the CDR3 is TGCGCCAGCAGCCAAGGAGTACCGGGACTAGCGGGGGAGGAGACCCAGTACTTC.

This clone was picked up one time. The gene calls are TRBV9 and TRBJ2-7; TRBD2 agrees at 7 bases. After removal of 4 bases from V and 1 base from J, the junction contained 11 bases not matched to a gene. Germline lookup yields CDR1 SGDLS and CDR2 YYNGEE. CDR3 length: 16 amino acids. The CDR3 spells CASSSAGTGVSYEQYF. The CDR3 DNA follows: TGTGCCAGCAGCTCAGCGGGGACGGGAGTTTCCTACGAGCAGTACTTC.

CDR3 sequence (DNA): TGTGCCAGCAGCCCCTGGGGGGAGGGGACCCAGTACTTC. It translates to CASSPWGEGTQYF. V and J are TRBV7-2 and TRBJ2-5, with TRBD2 matching over 7 bases. Germline values: CDR1 SGHTA, CDR2 FQGNSA. With 5 bases clipped from V and 7 bases from J, the junction kept 7 bases outside the gene matches. This CDR3 spans 13 amino acids.

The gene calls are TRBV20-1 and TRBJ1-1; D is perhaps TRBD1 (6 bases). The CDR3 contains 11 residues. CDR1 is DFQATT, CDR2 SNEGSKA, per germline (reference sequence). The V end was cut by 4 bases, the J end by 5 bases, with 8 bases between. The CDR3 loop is CSATGVTEAFF. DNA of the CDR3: TGCAGTGCTACAGGGGTTACTGAAGCTTTCTTT.

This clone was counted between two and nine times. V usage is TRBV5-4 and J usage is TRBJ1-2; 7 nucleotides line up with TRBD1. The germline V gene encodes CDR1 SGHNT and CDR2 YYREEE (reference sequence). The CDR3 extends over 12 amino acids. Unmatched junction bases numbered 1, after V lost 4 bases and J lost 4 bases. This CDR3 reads CASSGDSYGYTF. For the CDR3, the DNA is TGTGCCAGCAGCGGGGACAGCTATGGCTACACCTTC.

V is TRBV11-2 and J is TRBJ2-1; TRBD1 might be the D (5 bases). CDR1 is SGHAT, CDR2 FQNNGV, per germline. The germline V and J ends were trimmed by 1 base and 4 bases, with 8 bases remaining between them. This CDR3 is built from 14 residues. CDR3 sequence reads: CASSLGTSYNEQFF. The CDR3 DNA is TGTGCCAGCAGCTTAGGGACATCGTACAATGAGCAGTTCTTC.

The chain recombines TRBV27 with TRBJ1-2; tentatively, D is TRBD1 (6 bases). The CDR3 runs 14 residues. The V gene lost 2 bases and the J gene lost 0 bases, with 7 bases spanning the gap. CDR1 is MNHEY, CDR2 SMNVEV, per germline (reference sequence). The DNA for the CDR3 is TGTGCCAGCAGTTTAGGGGGCACTAACTATGGCTACACCTTC. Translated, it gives CASSLGGTNYGYTF.

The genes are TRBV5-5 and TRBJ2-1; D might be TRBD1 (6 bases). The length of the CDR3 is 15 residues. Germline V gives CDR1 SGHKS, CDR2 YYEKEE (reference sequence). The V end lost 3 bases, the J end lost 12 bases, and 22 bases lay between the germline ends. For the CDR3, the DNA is TGTGCCAGCAGCTATGGGTCCGGGACATACGGCGCGCAGTTCTTC. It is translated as CASSYGSGTYGAQFF.